This paragraph covers one T cell receptor beta chain sequence. These data come from a study of OX40 agonist ivuxolimab in advanced cancers. The length of the CDR3 is 19 residues. Trimming cost V 1 base and J 0 bases; bases outside gene matches: 12. The germline V gene has CDR1 LNHNV and CDR2 YYDKDF (reference sequence). Data came from immunoSEQ multiplex PCR; TCRdb stores just in-frame clones and leaves some out. The profile shows tens of thousands of clones, approximately 80% of them singletons. The chain recombines TRBV15 with TRBJ2-4; 7 bases map to TRBD2. This receptor was identified in an adult with an advanced solid tumor such as melanoma, head and neck, liver or kidney cancer. The sequences come from CD4+ or CD8+ T cells sorted from blood, collected in a trial of the OX40 agonist ivuxolimab. The chain's CDR3 is CATSRGDPWGLLAKNIQYF. The CDR3 nucleotides read TGTGCCACCAGCAGAGGGGACCCGTGGGGACTACTAGCCAAAAACATTCAGTACTTC. The full variable domain, in which reference TRBV15 and TRBJ2-4 provide the parts outside the CDR3, is DAMVIQNPRYQVTQFGKPVTLSCSQTLNHNVMYWYQQKSSQAPKLLFHYYDKDFNNEADTPDNFQSRRPNTSFCFLDIRSPGLGDTAMYLCATSRGDPWGLLAKNIQYFGAGTRLSVL.